Given below is one T cell receptor beta chain in context. Its antigen is currently unknown. The data stem from a study of cytomegalovirus exposure and HLA in healthy donors. Whole-study context: Assignment to the Caucasian-associated ancestry cluster applied to 75% to 85% of the roughly 420 genotyped donors.

With 60 Vbeta and 13 Jbeta primers, the PCR was carried out. Sequencing used immunoSEQ multiplex PCR; TCRdb keeps in-frame clones, though not all of them. Among roughly 90,000 clones listed, roughly four fifths were seen once. The ends were cut back, 7 bases at V and 0 bases at J, with 13 bases in the middle. This CDR3 contains 15 residues. Germline CDR1 reads LNHDA; CDR2 reads SQIVND (reference sequence). Study observations and caveats: Per a later analysis, HLA-associated TCR beta chains showed more clonal expansion than other, equally common TCR beta chains. Analyses of presence and absence presupposed an approximately uniform sequencing depth across donors.

Sequencing was performed on PBMCs. The rearrangement uses TRBV19 and TRBJ1-5; D is perhaps TRBD1 (6 bases). This TCR came from a young man in good health and CMV-seropositive. The DNA for the CDR3 is TGTGCCAGTACCATAGACAGGTTTAGCAATCAGCCCCAGCATTTT. Residues: CASTIDRFSNQPQHF.